The source of this TCR beta chain is a study of T cells in Graves' hyperthyroidism and ophthalmopathy. Remarks on this clonotype: The antigen is unknown.

Diagnoses used clinical symptoms, serum thyroxine and TRAb, thyroid ultrasound and orbital computed tomography. RNA transcripts yielded amplified TCR beta CDR3 regions. In the first-round RT-PCR of the TCR CDR3, the HTBI primer set was used. In TCRdb, the multiplex PCR reads were re-called with MiXCR into one record per CDR3 protein. The sample includes roughly 500,000 distinct CDR3 sequences, 40% to 55% of them seen just once. General study findings and limits: Ophthalmopathy was predicted by the model a median of approximately six months ahead of onset.

V was cut by 2 bases and J by 6 bases, with 12 bases left in between. The V gene's germline CDR1 is SGHRS and CDR2 YFSETQ. The CDR3 contains 13 residues. The receptor comes from an adult woman with Graves' disease, either hyperthyroidism or ophthalmopathy (not recorded which). The chain carries TRBV5-1 and TRBJ2-7, with D maybe TRBD2 (5 bases). The material sequenced was peripheral blood or thyroid tissue (not recorded which). The CDR3 sequence is CASSFRPGVEQYF. The CDR3 coding sequence is TGCGCCAGCAGCTTTCGCCCCGGGGTCGAGCAGTACTTC.